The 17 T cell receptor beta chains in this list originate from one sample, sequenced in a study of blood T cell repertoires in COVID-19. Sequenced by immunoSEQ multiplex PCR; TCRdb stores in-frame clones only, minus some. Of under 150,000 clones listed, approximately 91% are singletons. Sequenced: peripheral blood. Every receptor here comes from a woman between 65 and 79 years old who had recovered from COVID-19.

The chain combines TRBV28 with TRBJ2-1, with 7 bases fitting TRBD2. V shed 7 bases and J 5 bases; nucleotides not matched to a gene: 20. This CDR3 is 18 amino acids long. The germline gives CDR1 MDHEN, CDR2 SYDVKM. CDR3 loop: CASTPGGAAGRINNEQFF. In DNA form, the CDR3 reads TGTGCCAGCACCCCGGGGGGAGCGGCGGGAAGAATAAACAATGAGCAGTTCTTC.

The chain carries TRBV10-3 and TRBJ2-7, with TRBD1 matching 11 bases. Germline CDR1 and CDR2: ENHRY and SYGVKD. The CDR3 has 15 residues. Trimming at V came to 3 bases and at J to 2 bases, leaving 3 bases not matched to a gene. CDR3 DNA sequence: TGTGCCATCAGTGACCCGGGACAGGGGGCCTACGAGCAGTACTTC. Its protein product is CAISDPGQGAYEQYF.

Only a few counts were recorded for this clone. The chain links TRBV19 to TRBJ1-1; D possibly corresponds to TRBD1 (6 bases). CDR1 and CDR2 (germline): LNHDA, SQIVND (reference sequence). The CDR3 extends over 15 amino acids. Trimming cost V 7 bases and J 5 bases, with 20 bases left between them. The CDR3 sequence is CASMPLGRGGTEAFF. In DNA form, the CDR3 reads TGTGCCAGTATGCCCTTGGGCAGGGGTGGAACTGAAGCTTTCTTT. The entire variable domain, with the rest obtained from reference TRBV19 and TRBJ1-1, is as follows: DGGITQSPKYLFRKEGQNVTLSCEQNLNHDAMYWYRQDPGQGLRLIYYSQIVNDFQKGDIAEGYSVSREKKESFPLTVTSAQKNPTAFYLCASMPLGRGGTEAFFGQGTRLTVV.

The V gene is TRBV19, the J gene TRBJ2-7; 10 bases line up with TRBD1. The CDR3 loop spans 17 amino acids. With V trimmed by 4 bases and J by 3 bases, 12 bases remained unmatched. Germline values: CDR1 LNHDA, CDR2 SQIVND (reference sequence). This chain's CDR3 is CASSTPPGTGALYEQYF. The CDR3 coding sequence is TGTGCCAGTAGTACCCCCCCCGGGACAGGGGCCCTCTACGAGCAGTACTTC.

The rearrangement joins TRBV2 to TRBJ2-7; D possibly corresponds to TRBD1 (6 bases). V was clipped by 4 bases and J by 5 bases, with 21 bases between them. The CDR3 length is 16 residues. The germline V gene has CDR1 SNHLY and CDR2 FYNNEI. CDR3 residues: CASSGAINRVDDEQYF. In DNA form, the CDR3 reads TGTGCCAGCAGTGGGGCGATCAACAGGGTTGACGACGAGCAGTACTTC.

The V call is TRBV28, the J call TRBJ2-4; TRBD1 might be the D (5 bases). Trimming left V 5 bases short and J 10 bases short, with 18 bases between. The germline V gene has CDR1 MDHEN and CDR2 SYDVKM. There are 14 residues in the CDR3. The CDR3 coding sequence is TGTGCCAGCAGTCCCCACGGCAGGGCCCCGATTCAGTACTTC. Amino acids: CASSPHGRAPIQYF.

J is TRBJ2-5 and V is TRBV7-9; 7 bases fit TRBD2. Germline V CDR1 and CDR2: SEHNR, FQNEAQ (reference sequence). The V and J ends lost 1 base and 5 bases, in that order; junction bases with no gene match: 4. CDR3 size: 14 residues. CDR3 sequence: CASSLGAGEETQYF. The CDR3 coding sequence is TGTGCCAGCAGCTTAGGGGCGGGAGAGGAGACCCAGTACTTC.

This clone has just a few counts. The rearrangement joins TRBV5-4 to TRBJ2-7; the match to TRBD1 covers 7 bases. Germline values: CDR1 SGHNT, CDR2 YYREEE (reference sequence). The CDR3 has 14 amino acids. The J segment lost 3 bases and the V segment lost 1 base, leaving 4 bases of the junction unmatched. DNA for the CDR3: TGTGCCAGCAGCTTGTCTCCAGGGGGCTACGAGCAGTACTTC. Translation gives CASSLSPGGYEQYF.

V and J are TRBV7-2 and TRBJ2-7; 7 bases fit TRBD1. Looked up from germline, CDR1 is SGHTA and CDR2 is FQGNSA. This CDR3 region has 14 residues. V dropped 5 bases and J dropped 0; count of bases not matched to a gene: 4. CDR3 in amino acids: CASSPRTGSYEQYF. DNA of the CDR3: TGTGCCAGCAGCCCGAGGACAGGCTCCTACGAGCAGTACTTC. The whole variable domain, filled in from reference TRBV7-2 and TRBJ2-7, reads GAGVSQSPSNKVTEKGKDVELRCDPISGHTALYWYRQSLGQGLEFLIYFQGNSAPDKSGLPSDRFSAERTGGSVSTLTIQRTQQEDSAVYLCASSPRTGSYEQYFGPGTRLTVT.

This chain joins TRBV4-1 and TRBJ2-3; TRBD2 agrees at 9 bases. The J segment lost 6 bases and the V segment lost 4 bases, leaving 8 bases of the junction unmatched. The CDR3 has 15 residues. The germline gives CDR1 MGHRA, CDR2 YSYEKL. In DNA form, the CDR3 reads TGCGCCAGCAGCCCTCGACTAGCGGCGGCGGATACGCAGTATTTT. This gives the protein CASSPRLAAADTQYF.

This CDR3 is CASSFIQGVQETQYF. CDR3 coding DNA: TGTGCCAGCAGTTTCATACAGGGGGTCCAAGAGACCCAGTACTTC. The V and J genes are TRBV28 and TRBJ2-5; 8 positions match TRBD1. The germline V gene encodes CDR1 MDHEN and CDR2 SYDVKM. The CDR3 covers 15 residues. The trim removed 3 bases at V and 1 base at J, leaving 4 bases unmatched.

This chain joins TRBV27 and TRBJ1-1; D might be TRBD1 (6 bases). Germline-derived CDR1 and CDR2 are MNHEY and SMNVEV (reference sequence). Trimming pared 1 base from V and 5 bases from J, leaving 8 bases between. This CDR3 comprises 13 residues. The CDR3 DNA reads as TGTGCCAGCAGTTTATTCAGGGGAACTGAAGCTTTCTTT. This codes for CASSLFRGTEAFF.

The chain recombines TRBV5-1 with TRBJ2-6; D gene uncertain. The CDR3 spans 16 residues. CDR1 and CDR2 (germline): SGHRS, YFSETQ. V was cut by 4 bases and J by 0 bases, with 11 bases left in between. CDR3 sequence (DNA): TGCGCCAGCAGCGATCCAGTGAACTCTGGGGCCAACGTCCTGACTTTC. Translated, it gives CASSDPVNSGANVLTF.

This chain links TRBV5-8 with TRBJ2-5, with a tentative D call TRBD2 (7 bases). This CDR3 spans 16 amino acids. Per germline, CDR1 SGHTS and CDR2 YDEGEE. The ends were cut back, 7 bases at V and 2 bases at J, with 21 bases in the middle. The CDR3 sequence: CASWGGPGRYQETQYF. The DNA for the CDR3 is TGTGCCAGCTGGGGGGGGCCAGGCCGCTATCAAGAGACCCAGTACTTC. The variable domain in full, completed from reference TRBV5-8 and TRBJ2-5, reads EAGVTQSPTHLIKTRGQQATLRCSPISGHTSVYWYQQALGLGLQFLLWYDEGEERNRGNFPPRFSGRQFPNYSSELNVNALELEDSALYLCASWGGPGRYQETQYFGPGTRLLVL.

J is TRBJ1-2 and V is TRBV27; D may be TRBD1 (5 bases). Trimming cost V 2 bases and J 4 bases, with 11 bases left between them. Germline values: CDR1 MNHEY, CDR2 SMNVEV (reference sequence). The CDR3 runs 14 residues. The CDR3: CASSLGAMGYGYTF. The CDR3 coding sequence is TGTGCCAGCAGTTTAGGGGCTATGGGCTATGGCTACACCTTC.

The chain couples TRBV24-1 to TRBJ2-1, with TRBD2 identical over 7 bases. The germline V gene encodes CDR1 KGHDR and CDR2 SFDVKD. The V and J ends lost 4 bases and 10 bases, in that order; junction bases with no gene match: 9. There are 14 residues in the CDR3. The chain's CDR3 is CATSDRTRVREQFF. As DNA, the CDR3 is TGTGCCACCAGTGACAGGACTAGGGTTCGGGAGCAGTTCTTC.

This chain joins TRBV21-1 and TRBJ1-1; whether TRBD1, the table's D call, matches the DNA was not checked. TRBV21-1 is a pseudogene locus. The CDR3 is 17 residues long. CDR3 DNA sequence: TGTGCCGATTCAGGGACAGGGGGCTTTGGGAAGAACACTGAAGCTTTCTTT. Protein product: CADSGTGGFGKNTEAFF.